This passage covers 24 T cell receptor beta chains from one sample sequenced in a study of blood T cell repertoires in COVID-19. This table comes from immunoSEQ multiplex PCR, and its TCRdb copy is limited to in-frame clones, with some not included. This sample yields around 65,000 clones, of which 65% to 85% are seen a single time; about 20% belongs to the top ten. The sample was peripheral blood. All receptors come from an elderly woman with active or convalescent COVID-19.

The chain employs TRBV6-1 and TRBJ2-7, with D possibly being TRBD1 (6 bases). Germline assignment: CDR1 MNHNS and CDR2 SASEGT. The CDR3 has 14 residues. The V gene lost 3 bases and the J gene lost 3 bases, with 12 bases spanning the gap. In DNA, the CDR3 is TGTGCCAGCAGTGATCGGCAGGGGAACTACGAGCAGTACTTC. Its protein is CASSDRQGNYEQYF.

The chain recombines TRBV4-2 with TRBJ2-7; 13 bases agree with TRBD2. From germline, CDR1 is LGHNA and CDR2 YNFKEQ. The CDR3 contains 16 residues. V was clipped by 3 bases and J by 7 bases; unmatched bases: 9. CDR3 sequence: CASSHVAGTSGVEQYF. CDR3 DNA: TGTGCCAGCAGCCATGTCGCCGGGACTAGCGGGGTTGAGCAGTACTTC.

The CDR3 here is CASSVATGSGGAGEQFF. The CDR3 region has the DNA TGTGCCAGCAGCGTAGCTACTGGGAGCGGGGGGGCAGGTGAGCAGTTCTTC. The rearrangement links TRBV9 to TRBJ2-1; 10 bases are shared with TRBD2. The germline V gene encodes CDR1 SGDLS and CDR2 YYNGEE. After removal of 0 bases from V and 9 bases from J, the junction contained 12 bases not matched to a gene. The CDR3 sequence is 17 residues long.

This clone showed up just once. The chain combines TRBV7-8 with TRBJ2-3, with D perhaps TRBD2 (5 bases). The CDR3 sequence is 13 residues long. Germline V gene lookup returns CDR1 SGHVS and CDR2 FQNEAQ. V lost 3 bases and J 4 bases, leaving 8 bases between the germline ends. The DNA for the CDR3 is TGTGCCAGCAGCTTTAGGGAGTCAGATACGCAGTATTTT. Amino acids: CASSFRESDTQYF.

The chain combines TRBV7-9 with TRBJ1-2, with D maybe TRBD1 (6 bases). Trimming removed 6 bases from V and 4 bases from J, with 15 bases in between. This CDR3 has 14 residues. In germline, CDR1 is SEHNR, CDR2 FQNEAQ (reference sequence). The CDR3, as DNA: TGTGCCAGCAGTCGTCAGGGGAACCTCTATGGCTACACCTTC. Translation: CASSRQGNLYGYTF.

This clone was detected once. V gene TRBV7-9 combines with J gene TRBJ2-2; no clear D. CDR1 and CDR2 from the germline V gene are SEHNR and FQNEAQ (reference sequence). The CDR3 contains 13 residues. The V end lost 3 bases, the J end lost 6 bases, and 8 bases lay between the germline ends. The DNA for the CDR3 is TGTGCCAGCAGCTTGAACGGAGCCGGGGAGCTGTTTTTT. Translating gives CASSLNGAGELFF.

The genes are TRBV5-6 and TRBJ1-2; unclear D gene. Trimming removed 2 bases from V and 7 bases from J, with 12 bases in between. Germline V gene lookup returns CDR1 SGHDT and CDR2 YYEEEE. CDR3 length: 13 amino acids. CDR3 protein: CASSFTARGGYTF. The CDR3 DNA is TGTGCCAGCAGCTTCACGGCCCGAGGTGGCTACACCTTC.

This chain uses TRBV5-4 with TRBJ2-7; no definite D call. V lost 4 bases and J 3 bases, leaving 14 bases between the germline ends. In germline, CDR1 is SGHNT, CDR2 YYREEE (reference sequence). This CDR3 is built from 14 residues. Here the CDR3 DNA reads TGTGCCAGCAGCCTAGGAACGCAGATCTACGAGCAGTACTTC. As protein: CASSLGTQIYEQYF.

V gene TRBV2 combines with J gene TRBJ2-1; D perhaps matches TRBD1 (6 bases). Germline CDR1 SNHLY, CDR2 FYNNEI. Trimming took off 8 bases at V and 6 bases at J, with 17 bases between the two ends. The CDR3 is 14 residues long. Here the CDR3 DNA reads TGTGCCAGCGAACAGGGCGAGGGGGTCAATGAGCAGTTCTTC. Translation: CASEQGEGVNEQFF.

The rearrangement joins TRBV12-5 to TRBJ1-3, with 10 bases matching TRBD1. Per germline, CDR1 LGHNT and CDR2 FRNRAP. The ends lost 2 bases at V and 9 bases at J; junction bases unmatched: 7. This CDR3 spans 15 amino acids. CDR3 sequence (DNA): TGTGCTAGTGGTTTGCCTGGGACAGGGGCAGCCACCATATATTTT. Protein sequence: CASGLPGTGAATIYF.

This chain joins TRBV20-1 and TRBJ1-1; D is unresolved. This CDR3 contains 11 residues. Germline CDR1 DFQATT, CDR2 SNEGSKA (reference sequence). Deletions cut 1 base from V and 6 bases from J, with 6 bases between. The DNA for the CDR3 is TGCAGTGCTAGAGCAGTCCCTGAAGCTTTCTTT. Protein sequence: CSARAVPEAFF.

The chain carries TRBV3-1 (or the pseudogene TRBV3-2) and TRBJ1-4; 9 bases are shared with TRBD1. This CDR3 is 15 amino acids long. Germline V gene lookup returns CDR1 LGHDT and CDR2 YNNKEL (reference sequence). The trim removed 0 bases at V and 8 bases at J, leaving 4 bases unmatched. CDR3 sequence: CASSQEGTGNEKLFF. The CDR3 region has the DNA TGTGCCAGCAGCCAAGAGGGGACAGGGAACGAAAAACTGTTTTTT.

The genes are TRBV29-1 and TRBJ2-5, with TRBD2 matching 9 bases. CDR3 length equals 15 residues. Germline lookup yields CDR1 SQVTM and CDR2 ANQGSEA. The ends lost 5 bases at V and 2 bases at J; junction bases unmatched: 9. This CDR3 reads CSVFPPSGAQETQYF. The CDR3 DNA sequence: TGCAGCGTTTTTCCCCCTAGCGGGGCGCAAGAGACCCAGTACTTC.

V is TRBV19 and J is TRBJ1-5, with TRBD1 matching 8 bases. The CDR3 runs to 15 residues. Losses at the gene ends were 3 bases for V and 4 bases for J; bases not matched to a gene: 5. Germline V gene data show CDR1 as LNHDA and CDR2 as SQIVND (reference sequence). The CDR3 loop is CASSMGQAVNQPQHF. The CDR3 DNA is TGTGCCAGTAGTATGGGACAGGCCGTAAATCAGCCCCAGCATTTT.

The rearrangement joins TRBV10-2 to TRBJ2-1; 9 nucleotides agree with TRBD1. Trimming cost V 5 bases and J 13 bases; bases outside gene matches: 12. Germline V lookup: CDR1 WSHSY, CDR2 SAAADI. CDR3 length: 14 residues. CDR3 residues: CASSSRDRVVVQFF. CDR3 coding DNA: TGCGCCAGCAGTTCCCGGGACAGGGTCGTTGTTCAGTTCTTC.

A few counts support this clone. The genes are TRBV5-4 and TRBJ2-1, with D tentatively TRBD1 (5 bases). Trimming removed 6 bases at V and 10 bases at J, with 26 bases between. The length of the CDR3 is 16 residues. From germline, CDR1 is SGHNT and CDR2 YYREEE (reference sequence). CDR3 region: CASTLGNGARKREQFF. The CDR3 coding sequence is TGTGCCAGCACCCTTGGGAATGGGGCCAGGAAGAGGGAGCAGTTCTTC.

The chain joins TRBV6-5 to TRBJ1-2; 8 nucleotides match TRBD1. CDR1 is MNHEY, CDR2 SVGAGI, per germline. The CDR3 covers 15 residues. V shed 5 bases, J shed 7 bases, and the junction held 12 bases outside the gene matches. CDR3 loop: CASSPRQGNSLGYTF. The CDR3 DNA sequence: TGTGCCAGCAGTCCCCGACAGGGGAACTCTCTTGGCTACACCTTC.

The CDR3 DNA sequence: TGCGCCAGCAGCTCCCAGACAGGGGCTGAAGCTTTCTTT. Protein sequence: CASSSQTGAEAFF. V gene TRBV5-1 combines with J gene TRBJ1-1; TRBD1 agrees at 8 bases. Germline CDR1 and CDR2: SGHRS and YFSETQ. The CDR3 loop spans 13 amino acids. V dropped 3 bases and J dropped 6; count of bases not matched to a gene: 4.

Details on this clone: At the DNA level, this CDR3 is encoded by other sequences in the same sample as well. The chain recombines TRBV19 with TRBJ1-1, with D possibly TRBD1 on 5 matching bases. Trimming removed 3 bases from V and 1 base from J, with 6 bases in between. CDR3 length: 13 residues. Germline V CDR1 and CDR2: LNHDA, SQIVND (reference sequence). The chain's CDR3 is CASSIRENTEAFF. Written as DNA, the CDR3 is TGTGCCAGTAGTATCAGGGAGAACACTGAAGCTTTCTTT. Complete variable domain (other parts from reference TRBV19 and TRBJ1-1): DGGITQSPKYLFRKEGQNVTLSCEQNLNHDAMYWYRQDPGQGLRLIYYSQIVNDFQKGDIAEGYSVSREKKESFPLTVTSAQKNPTAFYLCASSIRENTEAFFGQGTRLTVV.

This chain uses TRBV5-6 with TRBJ1-5; D might be TRBD1 (5 bases). V was clipped by 6 bases and J by 2 bases, with 18 bases between them. The CDR3 consists of 16 residues. Germline loops: CDR1 SGHDT, CDR2 YYEEEE. The CDR3 loop is CASTRGETGGNQPQHF. In DNA, the CDR3 is TGTGCCAGCACCCGTGGAGAGACGGGGGGCAATCAGCCCCAGCATTTT. Drawing the rest from reference TRBV5-6 and TRBJ1-5, the complete variable domain is DAGVTQSPTHLIKTRGQQVTLRCSPKSGHDTVSWYQQALGQGPQFIFQYYEEEERQRGNFPDRFSGHQFPNYSSELNVNALLLGDSALYLCASTRGETGGNQPQHFGDGTRLSIL.

V usage is TRBV29-1 and J usage is TRBJ1-3; 9 bases are shared with TRBD1. This CDR3 is built from 13 residues. Germline V gene data show CDR1 as SQVTM and CDR2 as ANQGSEA. After removal of 8 bases from V and 4 bases from J, the junction contained 6 bases not matched to a gene. Here the CDR3 reads CSCTGTGGNTIYF. The CDR3 nucleotides are TGCAGCTGTACCGGGACAGGGGGAAACACCATATATTTT.

This clone was seen only once. The chain uses TRBV10-2 and TRBJ1-5; D ambiguous. Per germline, CDR1 WSHSY and CDR2 SAAADI. CDR3 size: 14 residues. Trimming stripped 3 bases from V and 6 bases from J, with 12 bases between. The CDR3 DNA reads TGCGCCAGCAGTGAAAGAGGGTGGGTTCAGCCCCAGCATTTT. Translation gives CASSERGWVQPQHF.

V gene TRBV13 combines with J gene TRBJ2-7; D is uncertain. Germline CDR1 reads PRHDT; CDR2 reads FYEKMQ (reference sequence). Trimming removed 4 bases at V and 0 bases at J, with 10 bases between. The CDR3 totals 14 residues. CDR3 in amino acids: CASSSEPHSYEQYF. The CDR3 nucleotides are TGTGCCAGCAGCTCAGAACCGCACTCCTACGAGCAGTACTTC.

The chain couples TRBV5-1 to TRBJ2-3; 7 nucleotides agree with TRBD1. The CDR3 spans 14 residues. Germline lookup yields CDR1 SGHRS and CDR2 YFSETQ. J lost 10 bases, V lost 0 bases, and 8 bases had no gene match. The CDR3 sequence: CASSLGWDRKSQYF. As DNA, the CDR3 is TGCGCCAGCAGCTTGGGATGGGACAGAAAGTCGCAGTATTTT.